This record concerns one TCR gamma chain sequence. The antigen it recognizes is unknown. No base quality information exists; no much larger clone differs at one position. These data come from a study of gamma-delta chains in newborns, infants, children (dated by TCRdb to about 2019). At the level of the whole study: According to the study title, microbial exposure causes polyclonal expansion of innate gammadelta T cells right after birth. The study examined the way microbial exposure affected innate gammadelta T cell populations in human newborns right after birth.

From the cysteine through the phenylalanine, the CDR3 covers 15 amino acids. The sequence is cut down to CDR3 DNA, 45 bases in frame from base 1. The germline V gene provides CDR1 EGSNGY and CDR2 YDSYNSKV. V trim: 0 bases; J trim: 2 bases; unmatched bases: 7. These reads were obtained on an Illumina MiSeq. For TCRdb, the public reads were processed anew by CATT, and duplicate DNA sequences were folded into one row. Here the sample has several hundred gamma-chain clones; almost 70% occur a single time. Jointly, the top ten make up about 25% of the sample. The sequence is built from TRGV2 and TRGJ1 or TRGJ2. Because TCRdb records no J gene, it was assigned here through a match of the DNA to germline. The TCR was taken from a child who was a newborn, infant or young child, either healthy, febrile or measles-vaccinated (not recorded which). Sequencing was performed on blood. For the CDR3, the sequence is CATWDGRKDYYKKLF. The nucleotide sequence is given as TGTGCCACCTGGGACGGGCGGAAGGATTATTATAAGAAACTCTTT.